This T cell receptor (beta chain) was observed in a study of blood T cell repertoires in COVID-19. With 5 bases clipped from V and 6 bases from J, the junction kept 8 bases outside the gene matches. The CDR3 loop spans 16 amino acids. CDR1 and CDR2 (germline): LNHDA, SQIVND (reference sequence). The repertoire was sequenced with immunoSEQ multiplex PCR; TCRdb's copy has only in-frame clones and lacks some. The top ten clones hold 2% to 2.5% of a sample with fewer than 300,000 clones, around 87% of them seen once. This receptor was identified in a woman between 45 and 65 years old with acute or convalescent COVID-19. The sample consisted of peripheral blood. The chain joins TRBV19 to TRBJ2-3; 13 bases are shared with TRBD2. CDR3 in DNA: TGTGCCAGTAGTGTCGGACTAGCGGGAGATTCGGATACGCAGTATTTT. It specifies CASSVGLAGDSDTQYF. The entire variable domain, with the rest obtained from reference TRBV19 and TRBJ2-3, is as follows: DGGITQSPKYLFRKEGQNVTLSCEQNLNHDAMYWYRQDPGQGLRLIYYSQIVNDFQKGDIAEGYSVSREKKESFPLTVTSAQKNPTAFYLCASSVGLAGDSDTQYFGPGTRLTVL.